The rows below give T cell receptor beta chains drawn from one sample of a study of blood T cell repertoires in COVID-19. Here immunoSEQ multiplex PCR was the method, and the copy in TCRdb shows in-frame clones only, minus some. The sample contains roughly 230,000 clones, 81% of which appear only once. Sequencing used peripheral blood. These receptors were collected from an elderly woman with acute or convalescent COVID-19. The CDR3 runs from the conserved cysteine through the conserved F or W. D genes are given only for firm matches. Part of the rows lack a size; the others show once, few, many or a class for expanded clones.

TRBV11-2,.,TRBJ1-1,few,TGTGCCAGCAGCTTAACCCCAGGGCAGAACACTGAAGCTTTCTTT,CASSLTPGQNTEAFF
TRBV2,.,TRBJ2-1,.,TGTGCCAGCAGTTTGGACTTTGGGCAGTTCTTC,CASSLDFGQFF
TRBV4-1,.,TRBJ2-2,.,TGCGCCAGCAGCCAAGGGGGCCAGAACACCGGGGAGCTGTTTTTT,CASSQGGQNTGELFF
TRBV28,TRBD2,TRBJ2-7,few,TGTGCCAGCAGCGGCGGACTAGCGGGAGTGTCCTACGAGCAGTACTTC,CASSGGLAGVSYEQYF
TRBV11-3,TRBD1,TRBJ1-6,.,TGTGCCAGCAGCGCAACAGGGGTTTCACCCCTCCACTTT,CASSATGVSPLHF
TRBV28,TRBD2,TRBJ2-1,.,TGTGCCAGCAGCCCGGTGAGCGGGAGCCCGGGTGAGCAGTTCTTC,CASSPVSGSPGEQFF
TRBV6-5,TRBD1,TRBJ1-3,.,TGTGCCAGCAGCTCAGGGGGGCCTGGAAACACCATATATTTT,CASSSGGPGNTIYF
TRBV29-1,TRBD1,TRBJ1-3,.,TGCAGCGTTGTTGGAAACAGGGGCTCTGGAAACACCATATATTTT,CSVVGNRGSGNTIYF
TRBV2,TRBD2,TRBJ2-3,.,TGTGCCAGCCGTACCGGGACTAGTTCAGATACGCAGTATTTT,CASRTGTSSDTQYF
TRBV7-9,.,TRBJ2-5,.,TGTGCCAGCAGCTTAGCGGGCACCTCGGAGACCCAGTACTTC,CASSLAGTSETQYF
TRBV27,TRBD2,TRBJ2-1,.,TGTGCCAGCAGCCGGGCGGGAGGGCCTAGCAATGAGCAGTTCTTC,CASSRAGGPSNEQFF
TRBV6-1,TRBD2,TRBJ2-5,.,TGTGCCAGCAGTGACGGGCGGGGGGGCCCCGAGACCCAGTACTTC,CASSDGRGGPETQYF
TRBV6-5,TRBD2,TRBJ2-1,few,TGTGCCAGCAGTTGGGAGCGGGGGGGCTTAAATGAGCAGTTCTTC,CASSWERGGLNEQFF
TRBV4-1,.,TRBJ2-1,.,TGCGCCAGCAGCCAAGATAGGGGAACTTCTTCCTACAATGAGCAGTTCTTC,CASSQDRGTSSYNEQFF
TRBV28,.,TRBJ1-1,.,TGTGCCAGCAGTTTTGGCTCCAGGGGCCGTGAAGCTTTCTTT,CASSFGSRGREAFF
TRBV29-1,.,TRBJ1-2,few,TGCAGCGTTGACAACGGACAGATAACTAACTATGGCTACACCTTC,CSVDNGQITNYGYTF
TRBV2,.,TRBJ1-1,once,TGTGCCAGCAGTGAATCAATAGGGGGCACTGAAGCTTTCTTT,CASSESIGGTEAFF
TRBV7-9,.,TRBJ2-5,once,TGTGCCAGCAGCTACTCAGCGGGAGAGACCCAGTACTTC,CASSYSAGETQYF
TRBV24-1,.,TRBJ1-2,few,TGTGCCACCAGTGATACCGTAGAGTATGGCTACACCTTC,CATSDTVEYGYTF
TRBV11-2,TRBD2,TRBJ2-3,.,TGTGCCAGCAGCCCAAGACTAGCGGGGGGGGTAGTATCTCCGTATTTT,CASSPRLAGGVVSPYF
TRBV3-1/TRBV3-2,.,TRBJ1-2,few,TGTGCCAGCAGCCAAGCGACAGCTAACTATGGCTACACCTTC,CASSQATANYGYTF
TRBV5-6,TRBD2,TRBJ2-3,.,TGTGCCAGCAGACGGGAAGGGAGCGGGAGGGCAGATACGCAGTATTTT,CASRREGSGRADTQYF
TRBV5-6,.,TRBJ2-2,.,TGTGCCAGCAGCTATCGGGGTTCGACCGGGGAGCTGTTTTTT,CASSYRGSTGELFF
TRBV5-1,.,TRBJ1-4,.,TGCGCCAGCAGCTTGGGGCCAGGGGAAAATGAAAAACTGTTTTTT,CASSLGPGENEKLFF
TRBV19,.,TRBJ2-1,once,TGTGCCACCACACAGGGATACAATGAGCAGTTCTTC,CATTQGYNEQFF
TRBV6-1,.,TRBJ1-2,.,TGTGCCAGCAGTGAACAGGGAAAGTATGGCTACACCTTC,CASSEQGKYGYTF
TRBV30,TRBD1,TRBJ1-6,once,TGTGCCTGGACGACAGGGTTGAGGAATTCACCCCTCCACTTT,CAWTTGLRNSPLHF